The 27 T cell receptor beta chains below all came from one sample that was sequenced in a study of OX40 agonist ivuxolimab in advanced cancers. Measured with immunoSEQ multiplex PCR; TCRdb has only the in-frame clones, and not every one. Of tens of thousands of clones in the sample, just over 85% were seen once. The source material was CD4+ or CD8+ T cells sorted from blood, sampled in a trial of the OX40 agonist ivuxolimab. These TCRs come from an adult with an advanced solid tumor such as melanoma, head and neck, liver or kidney cancer.

This chain links TRBV6-1 with TRBJ1-5; D is undetermined. The V gene lost 2 bases and the J gene lost 9 bases, with 17 bases spanning the gap. The CDR3 covers 15 residues. Germline V gene sequence: CDR1 MNHNS, CDR2 SASEGT. The CDR3 coding sequence is TGTGCCAGCAGTGAAACGGATCTGGGGTTTACGCCCCAGCATTTT. It yields the protein CASSETDLGFTPQHF.

This clone came up a few times. The V gene is TRBV9, the J gene TRBJ1-1; D is perhaps TRBD1 (6 bases). The V end lost 3 bases, the J end lost 1 base, and 13 bases lay between the germline ends. CDR3 size: 15 residues. The germline CDR1 and CDR2 sequences are SGDLS and YYNGEE. CDR3 loop: CASSAFGQQNTEAFF. CDR3 coding DNA: TGTGCCAGCAGCGCTTTCGGACAGCAGAACACTGAAGCTTTCTTT.

The J gene is TRBJ1-1, the V gene TRBV18, with TRBD1 matching over 11 bases. Germline V gene lookup returns CDR1 KGHSH and CDR2 LQKENI. The CDR3 extends over 17 amino acids. The V and J ends lost 2 bases and 3 bases, in that order; junction bases with no gene match: 8. CDR3 loop: CASSPGGQGVEYTEAFF. The CDR3 region has the DNA TGTGCCAGCTCACCAGGGGGACAGGGGGTTGAGTACACTGAAGCTTTCTTT.

J is TRBJ1-1 and V is TRBV28; 9 bases align to TRBD1. V was clipped by 4 bases and J by 5 bases; unmatched bases: 8. This CDR3 contains 15 residues. Germline lookup yields CDR1 MDHEN and CDR2 SYDVKM. The DNA for the CDR3 is TGTGCCAGCAGTTCCCCACAGGGGGCGAATACTGAAGCTTTCTTT. This codes for CASSSPQGANTEAFF.

The chain employs TRBV27 and TRBJ2-1; TRBD1 matches at 12 bases. The CDR3 loop spans 15 amino acids. The J segment lost 12 bases and the V segment lost 6 bases, leaving 12 bases of the junction unmatched. Germline V gene lookup returns CDR1 MNHEY and CDR2 SMNVEV (reference sequence). CDR3 region: CASRPAGQGAFGQFF. The CDR3 DNA reads TGTGCCAGCAGGCCGGCGGGACAGGGGGCGTTTGGGCAGTTCTTC.

The V gene is TRBV27, the J gene TRBJ2-2; D gene uncertain. Germline values: CDR1 MNHEY, CDR2 SMNVEV (reference sequence). Deletions cut 6 bases from V and 4 bases from J, with 15 bases between. The CDR3 runs 15 residues. The CDR3 spells CASRISPLGTGELFF. For the CDR3, the DNA is TGTGCCAGCAGGATATCCCCTCTTGGCACCGGGGAGCTGTTTTTT.

The chain joins TRBV6-1 to TRBJ1-4, with TRBD1 as a possible D gene (6 bases). The CDR3 runs 13 residues. Germline-derived CDR1 and CDR2 are MNHNS and SASEGT. Trimming took off 1 base at V and 8 bases at J, with 8 bases between the two ends. The CDR3 sequence is CASSEVDREKLFF. CDR3 bases: TGTGCCAGCAGTGAAGTGGACAGAGAAAAACTGTTTTTT.

The V gene is TRBV19, the J gene TRBJ1-4, with TRBD1 matching 7 bases. The CDR3 contains 13 residues. Germline values: CDR1 LNHDA, CDR2 SQIVND (reference sequence). With V trimmed by 9 bases and J by 3 bases, 4 bases remained unmatched. CDR3 DNA sequence: TGTGCCAGCCGGGACAGCTCTAATGAAAAACTGTTTTTT. This encodes CASRDSSNEKLFF.

This chain uses TRBV14 with TRBJ2-7; D is unresolved. The germline gives CDR1 SGHDN, CDR2 FVKESK. CDR3 size: 12 residues. Trimming cost V 0 bases and J 1 base, with 1 base left between them. The CDR3 sequence: CASSQESYEQYF. In DNA, the CDR3 is TGTGCCAGCAGCCAAGAATCCTACGAGCAGTACTTC.

DNA of the CDR3: TGTGCCAGCAGCAAGGAAACCACTAGCGGCCCTACGGGAGGGGCCAACGTCCTGACTTTC. Encoded protein: CASSKETTSGPTGGANVLTF. The rearrangement uses TRBV21-1 and TRBJ2-6; the listed D gene, TRBD2, was not tested against the DNA. TRBV21-1 is a pseudogene locus. This CDR3 region has 20 residues.

The chain joins TRBV4-1 to TRBJ2-3; TRBD2 matches at 16 bases. V was pared by 3 bases and J by 5 bases, with 5 bases of the junction left unmatched. The V gene's germline CDR1 is MGHRA and CDR2 YSYEKL. This CDR3 contains 17 residues. The CDR3 reads CASSHQGTSGGGDTQYF. The CDR3 DNA follows: TGCGCCAGCAGCCACCAAGGGACTAGCGGGGGGGGAGATACGCAGTATTTT.

The chain employs TRBV19 and TRBJ2-2; D is undetermined. Trimming pared 4 bases from V and 6 bases from J, leaving 9 bases between. The CDR3 contains 13 residues. The germline CDR1 and CDR2 sequences are LNHDA and SQIVND (reference sequence). CDR3 DNA: TGTGCCAGTAGTACCGACCAGTCCGGGGAGCTGTTTTTT. This encodes CASSTDQSGELFF.

The rearrangement joins TRBV2 to TRBJ1-5; 7 bases line up with TRBD1. V dropped 3 bases and J dropped 0; count of bases not matched to a gene: 8. The CDR3 is made up of 17 amino acids. Germline CDR1 and CDR2: SNHLY and FYNNEI. CDR3 DNA sequence: TGTGCCAGCAGTGATCGGGCAGGGGGGAATAGCAATCAGCCCCAGCATTTT. Its translation: CASSDRAGGNSNQPQHF.

This clone was seen more than once but under ten times. The rearrangement joins TRBV10-3 to TRBJ2-3; 10 bases align to TRBD2. CDR3 size: 15 residues. J lost 5 bases, V lost 2 bases, and 4 bases had no gene match. CDR1 and CDR2 from the germline V gene are ENHRY and SYGVKD. The CDR3 here is CAISERRTSGDTQYF. For the CDR3, the DNA is TGTGCCATCAGTGAGAGAAGGACTAGCGGAGATACGCAGTATTTT.

The J gene is TRBJ2-1, the V gene TRBV25-1; no clear D gene. The germline V and J ends were trimmed by 0 bases and 6 bases, with 0 bases remaining between them. The CDR3 contains 11 residues. Germline CDR1 MGHDK, CDR2 SYGVNS. DNA of the CDR3: TGTGCCAGCAGTGAATACAATGAGCAGTTCTTC. This encodes CASSEYNEQFF.

Details on this clone: Other DNA sequences in this specimen translate into the identical CDR3. The chain carries TRBV10-2 and TRBJ2-3; TRBD2 matches at 15 bases. CDR1 WSHSY and CDR2 SAAADI come from the germline V gene. V shed 3 bases, J shed 6 bases, and the junction held 4 bases outside the gene matches. The CDR3 loop spans 16 amino acids. CDR3 residues: CASSEGLAGGLDTQYF. Here the CDR3 DNA reads TGCGCCAGCAGTGAAGGACTAGCGGGGGGGCTTGATACGCAGTATTTT.

The chain links TRBV25-1 to TRBJ1-4; TRBD1 matches at 10 bases. The CDR3 totals 15 residues. In germline, CDR1 is MGHDK, CDR2 SYGVNS. Unmatched junction bases numbered 11, after V lost 2 bases and J lost 14 bases. CDR3 region: CASSETGTGVRHLFF. The CDR3 coding sequence is TGTGCCAGCAGTGAAACCGGGACAGGGGTTAGGCACCTGTTTTTT.

The chain links TRBV18 to TRBJ2-7, with a weak D call TRBD2 (7 bases). CDR1 and CDR2 (germline): KGHSH, LQKENI. This CDR3 has 15 residues. Trimming removed 0 bases from V and 6 bases from J, with 15 bases in between. CDR3 sequence: CASSPPTGGRSEQYF. CDR3 DNA: TGTGCCAGCTCACCACCGACGGGGGGCCGCTCCGAGCAGTACTTC.

This chain connects TRBV7-2 to TRBJ1-2; TRBD1 is a possible D gene (5 bases). Germline V CDR1 and CDR2: SGHTA, FQGNSA. The germline V and J ends were trimmed by 5 bases and 1 base, with 11 bases remaining between them. The CDR3 contains 14 residues. CDR3: CASSTSQGNYGYTF. The CDR3, as DNA: TGTGCCAGCAGCACGAGTCAGGGTAACTATGGCTACACCTTC.

The chain has TRBV5-1 and TRBJ1-1, with D uncertain. The CDR3 runs 14 residues. The V gene lost 0 bases and the J gene lost 1 base, with 7 bases spanning the gap. Looked up from germline, CDR1 is SGHRS and CDR2 is YFSETQ. This CDR3 is CASSLAAGNTEAFF. CDR3 coding DNA: TGCGCCAGCAGCTTGGCCGCAGGGAACACTGAAGCTTTCTTT.

The chain employs TRBV6-6 and TRBJ1-2; unclear D gene. CDR1 is MNHNY, CDR2 SVGAGI, per germline (reference sequence). V shed 10 bases and J shed 6 bases, with 21 bases lying between them. The CDR3 sequence is 14 residues long. CDR3 bases: TGTGCCACGAGAGGGTCCCCGATATTGGATGGCTACACCTTC. Translation: CATRGSPILDGYTF.

This rearrangement joins TRBV6-4 to TRBJ2-5; 12 bases align to TRBD2. V gave up 4 bases and J gave up 4 bases; unmatched junction bases: 1. CDR1 is MRHNA and CDR2 is SNTAGT in the germline V gene. The CDR3 loop spans 14 amino acids. For the CDR3, the DNA is TGTGCCAGCAGTGCGGGACTAGCGGGAGAGACCCAGTACTTC. It encodes CASSAGLAGETQYF.

V is TRBV11-2 and J is TRBJ2-6, with 12 bases identical to TRBD1. This CDR3 has 18 amino acids. The J segment lost 4 bases and the V segment lost 5 bases, leaving 9 bases of the junction unmatched. Per germline, CDR1 SGHAT and CDR2 FQNNGV. The CDR3 reads CASSGGQGAPRGANVLTF. The CDR3 DNA reads as TGTGCCAGCAGCGGGGGACAGGGGGCGCCGAGAGGGGCCAACGTCCTGACTTTC.

The V call is TRBV30, the J call TRBJ1-1; the D is unclear. This CDR3 is 12 amino acids long. V lost 2 bases and J lost 2, with 6 bases in between. Germline-derived CDR1 and CDR2 are GTSNPN and SVGIG (reference sequence). This CDR3 reads CAWSKVNTEAFF. For the CDR3, the DNA is TGTGCCTGGAGTAAGGTTAACACTGAAGCTTTCTTT.

CDR3 sequence (DNA): TGCGCCAGCAGCTTGGGGGGGAGCTCCTACAATGAGCAGTTCTTC. As protein: CASSLGGSSYNEQFF. The chain has TRBV5-1 and TRBJ2-1, with D perhaps TRBD1 or TRBD2 (5 bases each). With 0 bases removed from V and 0 bases from J, the gap between germline ends came to 7 bases. The germline gives CDR1 SGHRS, CDR2 YFSETQ. The CDR3 is made up of 15 amino acids. The entire variable domain, with the rest obtained from reference TRBV5-1 and TRBJ2-1, is as follows: KAGVTQTPRYLIKTRGQQVTLSCSPISGHRSVSWYQQTPGQGLQFLFEYFSETQRNKGNFPGRFSGRQFSNSRSEMNVSTLELGDSALYLCASSLGGSSYNEQFFGPGTRLTVL.

The J gene is TRBJ2-2, the V gene TRBV18; 9 bases map to TRBD1. In germline, CDR1 is KGHSH, CDR2 LQKENI. V dropped 10 bases and J dropped 4; count of bases not matched to a gene: 7. The CDR3 runs 14 residues. The CDR3 spells CATADRGGTGELFF. The CDR3, as DNA: TGTGCCACCGCGGACAGGGGAGGCACCGGGGAGCTGTTTTTT.

To note about this clone: Other DNA variants within this sample encode the same CDR3. The V call is TRBV5-1, the J call TRBJ1-3; D is ambiguous. V lost 0 bases and J lost 0, with 4 bases in between. Germline V lookup: CDR1 SGHRS, CDR2 YFSETQ. The CDR3 sequence is 14 residues long. CDR3 region: CASSLDGSGNTIYF. In DNA form, the CDR3 reads TGCGCCAGCAGCTTGGATGGCTCTGGAAACACCATATATTTT.